This T cell receptor (beta chain) was recovered during a study of response to subunit inactivated influenza vaccine. This clonotype was recorded a few times. The V gene lost 4 bases and the J gene lost 4 bases, with 17 bases spanning the gap. Germline CDR1 and CDR2: LGHNA and YSLEER. The CDR3 is 16 residues long. Each CDR3 protein is one row after TCRdb ran MiXCR on the RT-PCR reads. Of about 520,000 distinct CDR3 sequences in the sample, 6.5% to 8% were seen once. This sample comprised PBMCs from blood, obtained around 25 months after vaccination. The rearrangement joins TRBV4-3 to TRBJ2-1; TRBD2 is a possible D gene (7 bases). The TCR sequence derives from a man aged 45-69 years who received an inactivated influenza vaccine. The chain's CDR3 is CASSLWWGGHYNEQFF. CDR3 coding DNA: TGCGCCAGCAGCCTTTGGTGGGGGGGGCATTACAATGAGCAGTTCTTC.